The 13 T cell receptor beta chains reported below all come from one sample, sequenced in a study of blood T cells in healthy people across ages. With a J-beta primer mix and a sample-barcoded 5' primer, a second PCR ran 7 to 11 cycles. TCRdb re-derived calls from the 5' RACE reads in MiXCR, one entry per CDR3 protein. The table shows some 1.1 million distinct CDR3 sequences, with 30% to 40% occurring only once. Sequenced input: blood. These receptors were taken from a man aged 18 to 30 in good health.

The rearrangement uses TRBV28 and TRBJ1-2; D gene uncertain. The V gene's germline CDR1 is MDHEN and CDR2 SYDVKM. The CDR3 has 14 residues. V gave up 8 bases and J gave up 5 bases, with 18 bases separating them. The CDR3 region is CASGRWPPLYGYTF. CDR3 nucleotide sequence: TGTGCCAGCGGAAGGTGGCCGCCCCTATATGGCTACACCTTC.

With respect to this clonotype: The germline gene is not matched at one end of the junction; a read error may be the cause. The chain has TRBV7-8 and TRBJ1-2; D is undetermined. CDR1 is SGHVS, CDR2 FQNEAQ, per germline. The CDR3 totals 13 residues. For the CDR3, the DNA is TGTGCCAGCAGCTTGGCCGCTAACTATGACTACACCTTC. It encodes CASSLAANYDYTF.

The rearrangement links TRBV5-4 to TRBJ2-3; tentatively, D is TRBD1 (5 bases). V was trimmed by 3 bases and J by 5 bases, leaving 10 bases between them. CDR1 and CDR2 from the germline V gene are SGHNT and YYREEE (reference sequence). This CDR3 comprises 13 residues. The CDR3 DNA follows: TGTGCCAGCAGCTGGATGGGGCGAGATACGCAGTATTTT. Amino acid sequence: CASSWMGRDTQYF.

This clonotype has more than one count but fewer than ten. This chain connects TRBV6-2 or TRBV6-3 to TRBJ1-5; 7 nucleotides line up with TRBD1. The length of the CDR3 is 15 residues. V shed 5 bases, J shed 4 bases, and the junction held 8 bases outside the gene matches. CDR1 is MNHEY, CDR2 SVGEGT, per germline. The DNA of the CDR3 is TGTGCCAGCAGTAAGCCCCAGGGGGGGAATCAGCCCCAGCATTTT. Amino acids: CASSKPQGGNQPQHF.

This chain links TRBV6-2 or TRBV6-3 with TRBJ2-5; D gene ambiguous. CDR3 size: 14 residues. V was cut by 2 bases and J by 1 base, with 8 bases left in between. CDR1 and CDR2 from the germline V gene are MNHEY and SVGEGT. The CDR3 nucleotides are TGTGCCAGCAGTTACCTAACAGCCCAAGAGACCCAGTACTTC. It is translated as CASSYLTAQETQYF.

The chain uses TRBV11-2 and TRBJ2-2; D remains unclear. This CDR3 has 16 residues. V was shortened by 1 base and J by 0 bases, with 9 bases between the two germline ends. Germline CDR1 reads SGHAT; CDR2 reads FQNNGV. The CDR3 loop reads CASSLAQGTNTGELFF. The CDR3 DNA sequence: TGTGCCAGCAGCTTAGCCCAAGGAACGAACACCGGGGAGCTGTTTTTT. Full variable domain (remainder filled in from reference TRBV11-2 and TRBJ2-2): EAGVAQSPRYKIIEKRQSVAFWCNPISGHATLYWYQQILGQGPKLLIQFQNNGVVDDSQLPKDRFSAERLKGVDSTLKIQPAKLEDSAVYLCASSLAQGTNTGELFFGEGSRLTVL.

With respect to this clonotype: The junction differs from germline at one of its ends, possibly a read error. CDR3 in amino acids: CASSQDRQGLHYGYTF. The DNA of the CDR3 is TGCGCCAGCAGCCAAGATAGGCAGGGACTACACTATGGTTACACCTTC. The chain uses TRBV4-3 and TRBJ1-2; D might be TRBD1 (5 bases). The length of the CDR3 is 16 residues. Germline V gene data show CDR1 as LGHNA and CDR2 as YSLEER.

This clonotype was seen more than once but under ten times. The CDR3 protein is CASSLSNYEAFF. CDR3 sequence (DNA): TGTGCCAGCAGCTTATCGAACTACGAGGCTTTCTTT. The rearrangement joins TRBV7-2 to TRBJ1-1; D is undetermined. CDR3 length: 12 amino acids. From germline, CDR1 is SGHTA and CDR2 FQGNSA. With 2 bases removed from V and 11 bases from J, the gap between germline ends came to 12 bases.

The chain has TRBV20-1 and TRBJ2-7; 8 nucleotides align to TRBD2. The CDR3 loop spans 16 amino acids. The V gene's germline CDR1 is DFQATT and CDR2 SNEGSKA (reference sequence). Trimming removed 0 bases from V and 7 bases from J; junction bases left unmatched: 14. The CDR3 region has the DNA TGCAGTGCTAGAGATTTTACTAGCGGAAATTACAATGAGCAGTACTTC. This encodes CSARDFTSGNYNEQYF.

The chain joins TRBV6-2 or TRBV6-3 to TRBJ1-2, with D possibly matching TRBD1 (5 bases). The CDR3 has 15 residues. In germline, CDR1 is MNHEY, CDR2 SVGEGT. Trimming took off 2 bases at V and 5 bases at J, with 15 bases between the two ends. DNA of the CDR3: TGTGCCAGCAGTTACCGGGACGGGCCCAGATATGGCTACACCTTC. Translating it yields CASSYRDGPRYGYTF.

This clonotype was recorded only once. V is TRBV3-1 and J is TRBJ1-1; possibly TRBD1 for D (5 bases). The CDR3 is made up of 14 amino acids. From germline, CDR1 is LGHDT and CDR2 YNNKEL (reference sequence). The ends were cut back, 4 bases at V and 1 base at J, with 10 bases in the middle. CDR3 sequence (DNA): TGTGCCAGCAGCCGAGCAGGGAAGAACACTGAAGCTTTCTTT. Protein sequence: CASSRAGKNTEAFF.

The gene calls are TRBV12-3 or TRBV12-4 and TRBJ1-2, with TRBD1 as a possible D gene (5 bases). The V gene lost 7 bases and the J gene lost 2 bases, with 14 bases spanning the gap. The CDR3 is 14 residues long. This CDR3 is CASTLPGWNYGYTF. The DNA of the CDR3 is TGTGCCAGCACCCTACCAGGGTGGAACTATGGCTACACCTTC.

This clonotype has more than one count but fewer than ten. The chain combines TRBV12-3 or TRBV12-4 with TRBJ1-1; D may be TRBD1 (5 bases). CDR3 size: 14 residues. Trimming left V 3 bases short and J 6 bases short, with 14 bases between. This chain's CDR3 is CASSFAGYRSEAFF. The CDR3 DNA reads TGTGCCAGCAGTTTCGCAGGGTATCGCTCTGAAGCTTTCTTT.